Listed below are T cell receptor beta chains from one sample, sequenced in a study of immune evolution from preneoplasia to lung adenocarcinoma. Using immunoSEQ multiplex PCR, the repertoire was profiled, and TCRdb retains in-frame clones only, with some absent. The table includes thousands of clones, 75% to 85% detected once. Input material: FFPE adjacent normal lung tissue. These receptors were taken from a person aged 60-80 years with lung adenocarcinoma. The CDR3 runs from the conserved cysteine through the conserved F or W. Fields, in order: CDR3 protein, CDR3 DNA, clone size, J gene, D gene, V gene. A D gene is named only where the DNA matches it firmly. Clone size is stated in some rows and not others, as once, few, many or a class when expanded.

CAWRTPGTLPYEQYF,TGTGCCTGGAGGACTCCGGGGACCCTGCCGTACGAGCAGTACTTC,NA,TRBJ2-7,NA,TRBV30
CASSGHRNTEAFF,TGTGCCAGCAGTGGGCACAGAAACACTGAAGCTTTCTTT,few,TRBJ1-1,NA,TRBV2
CASSEGLDQETQYF,TGTGCCAGCAGTGAAGGGCTGGACCAAGAGACCCAGTACTTC,NA,TRBJ2-5,NA,TRBV6-1
CATSRSVGQGGTEAFF,TGTGCCACCAGCAGGAGCGTCGGACAGGGGGGCACTGAAGCTTTCTTT,NA,TRBJ1-1,TRBD1,TRBV15
CASSQDSKSSGNTIYF,TGCGCCAGCAGCCAAGACAGCAAGAGCTCTGGAAACACCATATATTTT,NA,TRBJ1-3,NA,TRBV4-3
CASSDLKPGIPARSYNSPLHF,TGTGCCAGCAGTGACCTAAAACCCGGGATCCCAGCAAGGTCCTATAATTCACCCCTCCACTTT,NA,TRBJ1-6,NA,TRBV6-4
CASSLDRNTEAFF,TGTGCCAGCAGCTTGGATCGGAACACTGAAGCTTTCTTT,NA,TRBJ1-1,NA,TRBV5-4
CASRISSPLHF,TGTGCCAGCAGAATAAGTTCACCCCTCCACTTT,NA,TRBJ1-6,NA,TRBV2
CASSSGRLANTGELFF,TGTGCCAGCAGCTCGGGACGCCTCGCGAACACCGGGGAGCTGTTTTTT,NA,TRBJ2-2,NA,TRBV5-6
CASSLLAGNLNTQYF,TGTGCCAGCAGTTTACTAGCGGGGAACCTTAATACGCAGTATTTT,NA,TRBJ2-3,TRBD2,TRBV6-1
CASSVLRTGAFGNTIYF,TGTGCCAGCAGTGTCCTTAGGACAGGGGCATTTGGAAACACCATATATTTT,NA,TRBJ1-3,TRBD1,TRBV28
CAISPGQGNEQYF,TGTGCCATCAGCCCCGGACAGGGGAACGAGCAGTACTTC,once,TRBJ2-7,TRBD1,TRBV10-3
CASSVGDEDEKLFF,TGTGCCAGCAGCGTAGGGGATGAGGATGAAAAACTGTTTTTT,NA,TRBJ1-4,NA,TRBV9
CASSLVYRSSGNTYNEQFF,TGTGCCAGCAGCTTAGTTTATCGGTCTAGCGGGAATACCTACAATGAGCAGTTCTTC,NA,TRBJ2-1,TRBD2,TRBV7-6
CASSLGQGGDEKLFF,TGTGCCAGCAGCTTAGGACAGGGGGGGGACGAAAAACTGTTTTTT,few,TRBJ1-4,TRBD1,TRBV7-6
CASSPEGDGELFF,TGTGCCAGCTCACCGGAAGGGGACGGGGAGCTGTTTTTT,NA,TRBJ2-2,NA,TRBV18
CASSQGALSERYF,TGCGCCAGCAGCCAAGGGGCTCTGAGCGAGCGGTACTTC,NA,TRBJ2-7,NA,TRBV4-3
CATTQSYTEAFF,TGTGCCACTACGCAGTCTTATACTGAAGCTTTCTTT,NA,TRBJ1-1,NA,TRBV28
CASSLSIGGQRAFF,TGTGCCAGCAGTTTATCGATAGGGGGACAAAGAGCTTTCTTT,NA,TRBJ1-1,NA,TRBV27
CASSRQLNTEAFF,TGTGCCAGCAGCAGACAGCTGAACACTGAAGCTTTCTTT,NA,TRBJ1-1,NA,TRBV7-9
CASRTGGNSPLHF,TGCGCCAGCAGGACGGGTGGTAATTCACCCCTCCACTTT,large,TRBJ1-6,NA,TRBV10-2
CASSLSAGVQETQYF,TGTGCCAGCAGCTTATCTGCGGGGGTCCAAGAGACCCAGTACTTC,NA,TRBJ2-5,TRBD2,TRBV7-8
CAWKTSGGTDTQYF,TGTGCCTGGAAGACTAGCGGGGGCACAGATACGCAGTATTTT,once,TRBJ2-3,TRBD2,TRBV30
CAISEGGWNEQFF,TGTGCCATCAGTGAGGGAGGGTGGAATGAGCAGTTCTTC,NA,TRBJ2-1,NA,TRBV10-3
CASSLGIPRGGTNSYEQYF,TGTGCCAGCAGTTTGGGAATCCCTCGGGGTGGCACTAACTCCTACGAGCAGTACTTC,NA,TRBJ2-7,NA,TRBV27
CATSREASTSGRHEQFF,TGTGCCACCAGCAGAGAGGCTTCAACTAGCGGGAGGCATGAGCAGTTCTTC,NA,TRBJ2-1,TRBD2,TRBV15
CASSLAGTEETQYF,TGCGCCAGCAGCTTGGCCGGGACAGAAGAGACCCAGTACTTC,NA,TRBJ2-5,TRBD1,TRBV5-1
CASSASGNEQFF,TGTGCCAGCAGTGCTAGCGGGAACGAGCAGTTCTTC,NA,TRBJ2-1,TRBD2,TRBV6-4
CASSQFRAGGVGELFF,TGTGCCAGCAGCCAATTCCGGGCAGGGGGCGTCGGGGAGCTGTTTTTT,NA,TRBJ2-2,TRBD1,TRBV14
CASTPGLGYTF,TGTGCCAGCACCCCGGGCCTGGGCTACACCTTC,NA,TRBJ1-2,NA,TRBV28
CASSQEKGQQETQYF,TGCGCCAGCAGCCAAGAGAAAGGACAGCAAGAGACCCAGTACTTC,NA,TRBJ2-5,NA,TRBV4-1
CASTLGLGTSYNEQFF,TGTGCGTCGACCCTGGGACTAGGGACCTCCTACAATGAGCAGTTCTTC,NA,TRBJ2-1,TRBD2,TRBV30
CASSQDRGSWQPQHF,TGCGCCAGCAGCCAAGATCGGGGGTCGTGGCAGCCCCAGCATTTT,NA,TRBJ1-5,NA,TRBV4-3
CASSLTGGSNEQFF,TGTGCCAGCAGCTTAACGGGAGGATCCAATGAGCAGTTCTTC,NA,TRBJ2-1,TRBD2,TRBV7-6
CASSLGPSGTVQPQHF,TGCGCCAGCAGCTTGGGGCCGTCGGGGACCGTTCAGCCCCAGCATTTT,NA,TRBJ1-5,NA,TRBV5-1
CASSYWGQGAFF,TGTGCCAGCAGTTATTGGGGACAAGGAGCTTTCTTT,NA,TRBJ1-1,NA,TRBV6-6
CASSLETGEREKLFF,TGCGCCAGCAGCTTGGAGACAGGGGAAAGGGAAAAACTGTTTTTT,once,TRBJ1-4,TRBD1,TRBV5-1
CASSLDSYNEQFF,TGTGCCAGCAGCTTAGACAGCTACAATGAGCAGTTCTTC,NA,TRBJ2-1,NA,TRBV7-9
CASSSRTGWPREQFF,TGTGCCAGCAGTTCCCGGACGGGTTGGCCAAGAGAGCAGTTCTTC,NA,TRBJ2-1,NA,TRBV11-3
CASSLNPRQGPKPYNEQFF,TGTGCCAGCAGCTTAAACCCTCGACAGGGCCCGAAACCTTACAATGAGCAGTTCTTC,NA,TRBJ2-1,TRBD1,TRBV11-2
CASSRTGGITGELFF,TGTGCCAGCAGCCGGACAGGGGGCATCACCGGGGAGCTGTTTTTT,NA,TRBJ2-2,TRBD1,TRBV11-3
CASSQGNTEAFF,TGTGCCAGCAGCCAGGGGAACACTGAAGCTTTCTTT,few,TRBJ1-1,NA,TRBV4-2
CASIPGLAFSEQYF,TGCGCCAGCATCCCGGGACTAGCGTTTTCCGAGCAGTACTTC,NA,TRBJ2-7,TRBD2,TRBV10-2
CASSFLLGGGDEKLFF,TGTGCCAGCAGTTTCCTCTTGGGAGGGGGCGACGAAAAACTGTTTTTT,once,TRBJ1-4,TRBD1,TRBV28
CASSLPGRRDQPQHF,TGTGCCAGCAGCTTACCGGGACGGAGGGATCAGCCCCAGCATTTT,NA,TRBJ1-5,NA,TRBV7-8
CASSERRDDNQPQHF,TGTGCCAGCAGTGAAAGAAGGGATGACAATCAGCCCCAGCATTTT,NA,TRBJ1-5,NA,TRBV2
CASSFGQDYEQYF,TGTGCCAGCAGCTTCGGTCAGGACTACGAGCAGTACTTC,once,TRBJ2-7,NA,TRBV5-4
CASSLRDNEQFF,TGCGCCAGCTCCCTAAGGGACAATGAGCAGTTCTTC,NA,TRBJ2-1,NA,TRBV5-1
CASSVGQGFEQPQHF,TGTGCCAGCAGTGTGGGACAGGGATTCGAGCAGCCCCAGCATTTT,NA,TRBJ1-5,TRBD1,TRBV2
CASSLDFWGSGQPQHF,TGCGCCAGCAGCTTGGACTTTTGGGGCTCGGGTCAGCCCCAGCATTTT,NA,TRBJ1-5,NA,TRBV5-1
CASSLEGRTTEAFF,TGTGCCAGCAGCTTAGAGGGGAGGACAACTGAAGCTTTCTTT,NA,TRBJ1-1,NA,TRBV7-9
CASSLTGGGEKLFF,TGCGCCAGCAGCTTGACAGGGGGTGGAGAAAAACTGTTTTTT,few,TRBJ1-4,TRBD1,TRBV5-1